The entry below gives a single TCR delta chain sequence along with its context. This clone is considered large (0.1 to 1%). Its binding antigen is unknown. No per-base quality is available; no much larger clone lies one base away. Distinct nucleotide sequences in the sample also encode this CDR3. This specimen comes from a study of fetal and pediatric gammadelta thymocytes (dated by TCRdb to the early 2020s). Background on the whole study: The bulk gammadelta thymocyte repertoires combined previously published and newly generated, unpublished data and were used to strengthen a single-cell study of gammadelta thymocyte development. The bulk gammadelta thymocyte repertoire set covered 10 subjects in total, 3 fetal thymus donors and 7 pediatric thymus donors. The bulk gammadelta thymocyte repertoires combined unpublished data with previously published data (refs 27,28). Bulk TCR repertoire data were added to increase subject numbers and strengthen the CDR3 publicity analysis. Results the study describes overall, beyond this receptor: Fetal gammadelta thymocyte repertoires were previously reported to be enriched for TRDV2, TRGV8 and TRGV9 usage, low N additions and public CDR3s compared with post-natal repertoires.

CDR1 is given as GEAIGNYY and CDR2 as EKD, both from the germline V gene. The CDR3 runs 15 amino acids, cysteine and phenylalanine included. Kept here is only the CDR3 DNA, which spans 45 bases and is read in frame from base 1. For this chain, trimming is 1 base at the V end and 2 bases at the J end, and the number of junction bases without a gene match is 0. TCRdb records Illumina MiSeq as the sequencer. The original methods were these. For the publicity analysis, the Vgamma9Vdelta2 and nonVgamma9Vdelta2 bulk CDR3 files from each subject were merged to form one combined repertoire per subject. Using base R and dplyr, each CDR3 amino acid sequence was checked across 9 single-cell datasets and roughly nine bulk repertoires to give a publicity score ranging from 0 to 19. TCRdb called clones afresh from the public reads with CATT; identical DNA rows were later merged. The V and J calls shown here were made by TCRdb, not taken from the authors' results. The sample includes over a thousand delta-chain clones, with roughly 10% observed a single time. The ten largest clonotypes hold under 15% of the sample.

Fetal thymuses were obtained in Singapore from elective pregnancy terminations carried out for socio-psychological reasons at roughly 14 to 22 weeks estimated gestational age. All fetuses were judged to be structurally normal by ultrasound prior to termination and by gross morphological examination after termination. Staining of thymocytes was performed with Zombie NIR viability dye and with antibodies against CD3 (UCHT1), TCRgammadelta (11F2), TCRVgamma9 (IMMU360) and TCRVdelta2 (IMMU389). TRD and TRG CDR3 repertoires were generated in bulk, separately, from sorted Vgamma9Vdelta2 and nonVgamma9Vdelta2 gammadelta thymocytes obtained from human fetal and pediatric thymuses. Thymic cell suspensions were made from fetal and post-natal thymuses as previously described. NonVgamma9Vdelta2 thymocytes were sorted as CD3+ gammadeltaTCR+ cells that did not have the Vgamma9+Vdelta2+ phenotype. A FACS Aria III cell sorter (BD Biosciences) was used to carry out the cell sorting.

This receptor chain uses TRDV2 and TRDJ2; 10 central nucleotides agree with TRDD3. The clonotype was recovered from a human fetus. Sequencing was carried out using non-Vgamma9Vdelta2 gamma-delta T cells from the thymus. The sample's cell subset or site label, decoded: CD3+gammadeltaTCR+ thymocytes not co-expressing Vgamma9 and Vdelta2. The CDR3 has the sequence CACDTGGYLTAQLFF. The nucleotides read TGTGCCTGTGACACTGGGGGATACTTGACAGCACAACTCTTCTTT.